One sample yielded the 23 T cell receptor beta chains listed below, sequenced in a study of vaccination effects on CD4 cells after COVID-19. Antigens of these TCRs are unknown. Sequencing was performed with immunoSEQ multiplex PCR; in TCRdb, only in-frame clones are kept and a portion is missing. There are 35,000 to 40,000 clones in the sample; under 70% occur only once, and 15% lies in the top ten. After expansion with viral peptide pools in the ViraFEST assay, antigen-specific CD4+ T cells were sequenced. Having been cultured for roughly 11 days, the cells underwent CD4+ T cell isolation. Having tested negative for nucleocapsid antibodies, the vaccine recipients showed no prior SARS-CoV-2 infection. The starting material was CD4+ T cells from PBMCs cultured with HCoV-OC43 spike peptides, obtained before COVID-19 vaccination. Subset: HCoV-OC43 spike overlapping peptide pool stimulation. The receptors stem from a human donor who received a COVID-19 vaccine.

CDR3 region: CATSRNTAGQETQYF. CDR3 bases: TGTGCCACCAGCAGAAACACAGCGGGCCAAGAGACCCAGTACTTC. The genes are TRBV15 and TRBJ2-5; the D gene is possibly TRBD2 (6 bases). The CDR3 has 15 amino acids. Trimming pared 2 bases from V and 1 base from J, leaving 11 bases between. The germline gives CDR1 LNHNV, CDR2 YYDKDF (reference sequence).

This clone was observed a few times. The chain uses TRBV27 and TRBJ1-5; maybe TRBD1 (5 bases). The CDR3 runs 15 residues. Germline CDR1 is MNHEY and CDR2 is SMNVEV (reference sequence). Trimming cost V 7 bases and J 0 bases, with 13 bases left between them. In DNA, the CDR3 is TGTGCCAGCATGGAGGGGCCCTATAGCAATCAGCCCCAGCATTTT. As protein: CASMEGPYSNQPQHF.

The sample holds one count of this clone. V and J are TRBV6-5 and TRBJ1-2; D unclear. This CDR3 has 14 residues. Trimming took 7 bases from V and 4 from J, leaving 16 bases between them. Germline CDR1 reads MNHEY; CDR2 reads SVGAGI. The CDR3 coding sequence is TGTGCCAGCAAACACACAGACACCTCCTATGGCTACACCTTC. This gives the protein CASKHTDTSYGYTF.

The chain employs TRBV5-1 and TRBJ2-5, with D perhaps TRBD2 (5 bases). Germline assignment: CDR1 SGHRS and CDR2 YFSETQ. There are 13 residues in the CDR3. V lost 0 bases, J lost 5 bases, and 8 bases lay in between. CDR3 sequence reads: CASSLAGVETQYF. The CDR3 bases are TGCGCCAGCAGCTTGGCCGGGGTGGAGACCCAGTACTTC.

The CDR3 here is CASNPTGTPQHF. The CDR3 DNA reads as TGTGCCAGCAACCCGACAGGGACGCCCCAGCATTTT. The chain combines TRBV6-5 with TRBJ1-5, with 7 bases that match TRBD1. The CDR3 spans 12 residues. J gave up 9 bases and V 7 bases, and 6 bases lay outside the gene matches. CDR1 is MNHEY and CDR2 is SVGAGI in the germline V gene.

This rearrangement joins TRBV6-5 to TRBJ2-3, with a tentative D call TRBD2 (6 bases). CDR3 length: 14 residues. Deletions cut 4 bases from V and 4 bases from J, with 12 bases between. CDR1 and CDR2 from the germline V gene are MNHEY and SVGAGI. CDR3 residues: CASSFRGIADTQYF. The CDR3 bases are TGTGCCAGCAGTTTTCGCGGGATCGCAGATACGCAGTATTTT.

The chain uses TRBV29-1 and TRBJ1-1, with 10 bases aligning to TRBD1. Looked up from germline, CDR1 is SQVTM and CDR2 is ANQGSEA. CDR3 size: 15 residues. The ends lost 5 bases at V and 8 bases at J; junction bases unmatched: 14. The CDR3 bases are TGCAGCGTTATCCGGGACAGGGGAGCCCCTAGGGAAGCTTTCTTT. Amino acids: CSVIRDRGAPREAFF. The whole variable domain, remainder taken from reference TRBV29-1 and TRBJ1-1, is SAVISQKPSRDICQRGTSLTIQCQVDSQVTMMFWYRQQPGQSLTLIATANQGSEATYESGFVIDKFPISRPNLTFSTLTVSNMSPEDSSIYLCSVIRDRGAPREAFFGQGTRLTVV.

J is TRBJ2-1 and V is TRBV12-5, with D perhaps TRBD1 or TRBD2 (5 bases each). This CDR3 comprises 14 residues. Germline V gene sequence: CDR1 LGHNT, CDR2 FRNRAP. V was cut by 2 bases and J by 10 bases, with 15 bases left in between. The chain's CDR3 is CASGLYPPGREQFF. CDR3 bases: TGTGCTAGTGGTTTGTATCCACCGGGGCGGGAGCAGTTCTTC.

The chain combines TRBV6-5 with TRBJ2-5, with D perhaps given as TRBD1 or TRBD2 (5 bases each). The CDR3 covers 15 residues. The germline gives CDR1 MNHEY, CDR2 SVGAGI. With 10 bases removed from V and 3 bases from J, the gap between germline ends came to 21 bases. CDR3 sequence: CATRRDGFLEETQYF. CDR3 sequence (DNA): TGTGCCACACGAAGGGACGGATTCTTGGAAGAGACCCAGTACTTC.

This clone turned up a few times. The chain has TRBV7-8 and TRBJ1-2; TRBD1 aligns across 7 bases. The CDR3 has 15 amino acids. V dropped 4 bases and J dropped 7; count of bases not matched to a gene: 12. Germline-derived CDR1 and CDR2 are SGHVS and FQNEAQ. The CDR3 DNA is TGTGCCAGCAGCTCCCGGACAGACAGGGAGCTTGGCTACACCTTC. Translation: CASSSRTDRELGYTF.

By frequency in the sample, this clone is medium-sized. This sequence joins TRBV5-4 and TRBJ1-4, with TRBD1 identical over 7 bases. The germline V gene has CDR1 SGHNT and CDR2 YYREEE (reference sequence). This CDR3 spans 14 amino acids. After removal of 3 bases from V and 10 bases from J, the junction contained 9 bases not matched to a gene. This CDR3 reads CASSSTGDSGKLFF. The CDR3 DNA reads as TGTGCCAGCAGCTCCACAGGGGATAGCGGAAAACTGTTTTTT.

This clone appeared many times. The chain recombines TRBV19 with TRBJ1-5, with TRBD1 identical over 8 bases. V gave up 4 bases and J gave up 2 bases; unmatched junction bases: 7. CDR1 and CDR2 from the germline V gene are LNHDA and SQIVND (reference sequence). The CDR3 length is 16 residues. For the CDR3, the DNA is TGTGCCAGTAGTACCCAACCGACAGGGGGCAATCAGCCCCAGCATTTT. Residues: CASSTQPTGGNQPQHF.

The chain couples TRBV15 to TRBJ1-1; D gene unclear. Germline V gene lookup returns CDR1 LNHNV and CDR2 YYDKDF (reference sequence). The CDR3 is made up of 11 amino acids. The ends were cut back, 4 bases at V and 3 bases at J, with 3 bases in the middle. The DNA for the CDR3 is TGTGCCACCAGCAAAGACACTGAAGCTTTCTTT. As protein: CATSKDTEAFF.

This clone has just one count. V and J are TRBV21-1 and TRBJ2-7. TRBV21-1 is classified as a pseudogene. This CDR3 has 13 residues. The CDR3 region is CASSKRAKDEQYF. The DNA of the CDR3 is TGTGCCAGCAGCAAAAGGGCCAAGGACGAGCAGTACTTC.

CDR3: CARSLGKGSQETQYF. CDR3 nucleotide sequence: TGTGCCAGAAGCTTAGGTAAGGGGTCACAAGAGACCCAGTACTTC. This chain uses TRBV7-5 with TRBJ2-5; TRBD1, the table's D call, lacks a check against the DNA. TRBV7-5 is shown as a pseudogene. The CDR3 extends over 15 amino acids.

This rearrangement joins TRBV6-1 to TRBJ2-3; D call uncertain. CDR3 size: 13 residues. V gave up 2 bases and J gave up 10 bases, with 13 bases separating them. Per the germline V gene, CDR1 is MNHNS and CDR2 is SASEGT. CDR3 DNA: TGTGCCAGCAGTGAATCCCTTCCAAGGGCGCAGTATTTT. The encoded protein is CASSESLPRAQYF.

This chain connects TRBV3-1 (or the pseudogene TRBV3-2) to TRBJ2-1; D might be TRBD2 (6 bases). V was shortened by 0 bases and J by 2 bases, with 8 bases between the two germline ends. The CDR3 runs 15 residues. Per germline, CDR1 LGHDT and CDR2 YNNKEL (reference sequence). The CDR3 loop is CASSQDRLAYNEQFF. CDR3 nucleotides: TGTGCCAGCAGCCAAGATAGACTAGCCTACAATGAGCAGTTCTTC.

The genes are TRBV29-1 and TRBJ1-1; D unclear. Trimming pared 3 bases from V and 10 bases from J, leaving 21 bases between. The CDR3 sequence is 14 residues long. Germline V gene sequence: CDR1 SQVTM, CDR2 ANQGSEA. As DNA, the CDR3 is TGCAGCGTTGACCCGGGGTCTAGGTCGGCTGCAGCTTTCTTT. It translates to CSVDPGSRSAAAFF.

The chain couples TRBV5-1 to TRBJ2-1; D is perhaps TRBD1 (5 bases). Trimming took off 4 bases at V and 7 bases at J, with 18 bases between the two ends. The CDR3 consists of 15 residues. Germline-derived CDR1 and CDR2 are SGHRS and YFSETQ. The CDR3 loop reads CASSIGTGSSNEQFF. In DNA, the CDR3 is TGCGCCAGCAGCATAGGAACAGGTAGTTCGAATGAGCAGTTCTTC.

This clone was seen more than once but under ten times. This rearrangement joins TRBV5-1 to TRBJ2-7; TRBD2 is a possible D gene (8 bases). CDR1 is SGHRS, CDR2 YFSETQ, per germline. There are 15 residues in the CDR3. Trimming took off 4 bases at V and 5 bases at J, with 19 bases between the two ends. CDR3 in amino acids: CASSQGGGGTHEQYF. CDR3 sequence (DNA): TGCGCCAGCAGCCAGGGGGGCGGGGGGACCCACGAGCAGTACTTC.

The rearrangement joins TRBV7-7 to TRBJ1-1; D call uncertain. Germline CDR1 is SSHAT and CDR2 is FNYEAQ (reference sequence). Trimming pared 6 bases from V and 0 bases from J, leaving 8 bases between. The CDR3 is 13 residues long. CDR3 sequence: CASSQVLNTEAFF. Here the CDR3 DNA reads TGTGCCAGCAGTCAAGTACTGAACACTGAAGCTTTCTTT.

The V call is TRBV7-7, the J call TRBJ2-5, with TRBD1 identical over 8 bases. CDR3 length: 15 amino acids. The V and J ends lost 4 bases and 5 bases, in that order; junction bases with no gene match: 9. Germline CDR1 reads SSHAT; CDR2 reads FNYEAQ (reference sequence). The CDR3 nucleotides read TGTGCCAGCAGCTCATTGACAGGGGCGGAGGAGACCCAGTACTTC. Translated: CASSSLTGAEETQYF.

The chain links TRBV18 to TRBJ2-5, with 9 bases matching TRBD1. Trimming at V came to 8 bases and at J to 3 bases, leaving 4 bases not matched to a gene. CDR1 is KGHSH, CDR2 LQKENI, per germline. This CDR3 has 13 amino acids. The CDR3 DNA reads as TGTGCCAGCGGAGGGACAGGGAAAGAGACCCAGTACTTC. Translating it yields CASGGTGKETQYF.